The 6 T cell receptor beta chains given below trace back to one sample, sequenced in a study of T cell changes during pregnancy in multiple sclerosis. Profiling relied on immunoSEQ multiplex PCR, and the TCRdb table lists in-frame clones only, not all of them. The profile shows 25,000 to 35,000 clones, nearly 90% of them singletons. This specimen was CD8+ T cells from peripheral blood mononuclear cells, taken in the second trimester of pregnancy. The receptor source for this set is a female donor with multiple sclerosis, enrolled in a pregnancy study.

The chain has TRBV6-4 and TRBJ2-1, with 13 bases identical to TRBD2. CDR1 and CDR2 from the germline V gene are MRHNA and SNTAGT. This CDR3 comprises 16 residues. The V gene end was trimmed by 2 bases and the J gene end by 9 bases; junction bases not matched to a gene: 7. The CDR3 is CASSDGLAGDMAEQFF. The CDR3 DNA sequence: TGTGCCAGCAGTGACGGACTAGCGGGAGATATGGCTGAGCAGTTCTTC.

The CDR3 region is CASSLEGLMNTEAFF. CDR3 coding DNA: TGTGCCAGCAGCTTAGAGGGACTTATGAACACTGAAGCTTTCTTT. This chain uses TRBV7-9 with TRBJ1-1; tentative D call: TRBD1 (5 bases). There are 15 residues in the CDR3. V was clipped by 1 base and J by 0 bases, with 9 bases between them. The germline CDR1 and CDR2 sequences are SEHNR and FQNEAQ (reference sequence).

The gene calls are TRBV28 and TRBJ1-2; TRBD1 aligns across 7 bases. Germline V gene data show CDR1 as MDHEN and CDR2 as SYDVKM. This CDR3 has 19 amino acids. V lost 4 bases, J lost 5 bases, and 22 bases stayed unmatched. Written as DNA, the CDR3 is TGTGCCAGCAGTTCAATAAGGCCCGATCGACAGGGAATTTGGTATGGCTACACCTTC. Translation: CASSSIRPDRQGIWYGYTF.

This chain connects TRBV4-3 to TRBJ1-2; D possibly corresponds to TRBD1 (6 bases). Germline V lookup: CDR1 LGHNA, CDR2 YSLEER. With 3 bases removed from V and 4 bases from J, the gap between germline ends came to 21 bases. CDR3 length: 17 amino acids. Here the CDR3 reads CASSHTEIRGVGYGYTF. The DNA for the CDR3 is TGCGCCAGCAGCCACACTGAAATCAGGGGTGTCGGCTATGGCTACACCTTC.

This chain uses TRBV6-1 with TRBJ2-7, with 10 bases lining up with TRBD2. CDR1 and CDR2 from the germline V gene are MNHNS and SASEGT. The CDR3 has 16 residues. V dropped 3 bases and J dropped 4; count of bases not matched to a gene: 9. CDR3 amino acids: CASSDEAGGPQYEQYF. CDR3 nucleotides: TGTGCCAGCAGTGATGAAGCGGGAGGGCCACAGTACGAGCAGTACTTC.

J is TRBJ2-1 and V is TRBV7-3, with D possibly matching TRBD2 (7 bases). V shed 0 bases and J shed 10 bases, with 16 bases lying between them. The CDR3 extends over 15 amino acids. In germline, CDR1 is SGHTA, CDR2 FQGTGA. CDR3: CASSLTGGGVEEQFF. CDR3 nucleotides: TGTGCCAGCAGCTTAACCGGAGGGGGGGTGGAGGAGCAGTTCTTC.